A single sample is the source of the 13 T cell receptor beta chains below, sequenced in a study of T cells after yellow fever vaccination. TCRdb passed the 5' RACE reads through MiXCR, listing each CDR3 protein once. Of 300,000 to 400,000 distinct CDR3 sequences in the sample, approximately 6% were seen once. The specimen comprised PBMCs, sampled 5 days after the yellow fever booster vaccination. These receptors came from a man younger than 40 who received the YFV17D yellow fever vaccine.

Ten or more counts support this clonotype. V and J are TRBV6-1 and TRBJ2-7, with TRBD2 matching over 7 bases. V trimming: 5 bases; J trimming: 0 bases; junction bases outside the gene matches: 7. The CDR3 sequence is 15 residues long. Germline values: CDR1 MNHNS, CDR2 SASEGT. Written as DNA, the CDR3 is TGTGCCAGCAGTACCTCTAGCGGCCCCTCCTACGAGCAGTACTTC. Protein sequence: CASSTSSGPSYEQYF.

The chain combines TRBV20-1 with TRBJ2-7; 8 nucleotides line up with TRBD2. CDR1 is DFQATT and CDR2 is SNEGSKA in the germline V gene (reference sequence). The CDR3 covers 19 residues. V trimming: 0 bases; J trimming: 3 bases; junction bases outside the gene matches: 19. CDR3 nucleotides: TGCAGTGCTAGAGAGATCAAGGTACTGGCGGGAGGTATTTTCTACGAGCAGTACTTC. It is translated as CSAREIKVLAGGIFYEQYF.

The table lists this clonotype with a few counts. The chain is built from TRBV10-3 and TRBJ2-1; 7 bases align to TRBD2. The CDR3 contains 14 residues. The junction had 4 bases not matched to a gene; V was cut back by 8 bases and J by 0 bases. CDR1 and CDR2 (germline): ENHRY, SYGVKD. In nucleotides, the CDR3 is TGTGCCATCCGCGAGCGGGACTCCTACAATGAGCAGTTCTTC. Protein sequence: CAIRERDSYNEQFF.

This clonotype was counted between two and nine times. The chain combines TRBV20-1 with TRBJ2-3, with 7 bases fitting TRBD2. Germline values: CDR1 DFQATT, CDR2 SNEGSKA (reference sequence). V shed 6 bases, J shed 2 bases, and the junction held 5 bases outside the gene matches. The CDR3 runs to 13 residues. CDR3 sequence reads: CSAGSGITDTQYF. The CDR3 region has the DNA TGCAGTGCCGGGAGCGGGATCACAGATACGCAGTATTTT.

This clonotype was counted ten times or more. V is TRBV27 and J is TRBJ2-1; D is undetermined. Per the germline V gene, CDR1 is MNHEY and CDR2 is SMNVEV (reference sequence). Trimming took off 6 bases at V and 5 bases at J, with 17 bases between the two ends. The CDR3 contains 15 residues. This CDR3 is CASSRLPDANNEQFF. CDR3 DNA: TGTGCCAGCAGCCGACTTCCCGACGCCAACAATGAGCAGTTCTTC.

This clonotype was detected ten times or more. The chain has TRBV7-2 and TRBJ2-5; TRBD2 matches 7 bases. Germline V lookup: CDR1 SGHTA, CDR2 FQGNSA. V lost 6 bases, J lost 3 bases, and 7 bases stayed unmatched. The length of the CDR3 is 14 residues. CDR3: CASSPVGGKETQYF. CDR3 DNA sequence: TGTGCCAGCAGTCCGGTGGGGGGGAAAGAGACCCAGTACTTC.

In this sample, this clonotype turned up many times. This chain links TRBV5-1 with TRBJ2-5; 8 bases map to TRBD1. Germline CDR1 reads SGHRS; CDR2 reads YFSETQ. The V and J ends lost 7 bases and 1 base, in that order; junction bases with no gene match: 15. The CDR3 extends over 17 amino acids. The CDR3 DNA is TGCGCCAGCGGATTTGACACGGGACAGGACCCCCAAGAGACCCAGTACTTC. Translating gives CASGFDTGQDPQETQYF.

At least ten counts were recorded for this clonotype. This chain connects TRBV11-2 to TRBJ2-3; maybe TRBD1 (5 bases). The CDR3 extends over 13 amino acids. Germline assignment: CDR1 SGHAT and CDR2 FQNNGV. V shed 5 bases and J shed 2 bases, with 8 bases lying between them. The CDR3 coding sequence is TGTGCCAGCAGCGCAGGGATCACAGATACGCAGTATTTT. Protein product: CASSAGITDTQYF.

This clonotype was recorded a few times. This chain joins TRBV7-2 and TRBJ2-2; D may match TRBD1 or TRBD2 (6 bases each). CDR1 SGHTA and CDR2 FQGNSA come from the germline V gene. V was trimmed by 7 bases and J by 10 bases, leaving 19 bases between them. This CDR3 has 14 residues. CDR3 amino acids: CASNHARDTEELFF. CDR3 bases: TGTGCCAGCAACCACGCGCGGGACACTGAGGAGCTGTTTTTT.

This clonotype was counted only a few times. V is TRBV20-1 and J is TRBJ2-7, with 10 bases identical to TRBD1. After removal of 5 bases from V and 5 bases from J, the junction contained 9 bases not matched to a gene. The CDR3 runs 14 residues. In germline, CDR1 is DFQATT, CDR2 SNEGSKA (reference sequence). CDR3 amino acids: CSAAARDRGHEQYF. The CDR3 region has the DNA TGCAGTGCTGCAGCCCGGGACAGGGGACACGAGCAGTACTTC.

The table lists this clonotype with many counts. Germline and junction disagree at one end, which may indicate a read error. The V and J genes are TRBV10-3 and TRBJ2-7; D not resolved. This CDR3 contains 13 residues. Germline V gives CDR1 ENHRY, CDR2 SYGVKD. As DNA, the CDR3 is TGTGCCATCAGTGATCCGCGCTCCCACGAGCAGTACTTC. It specifies CAISDPRSHEQYF.

The table lists this clonotype with a few counts. This chain connects TRBV7-3 to TRBJ2-3; no clear D. Germline assignment: CDR1 SGHTA and CDR2 FQGTGA. The CDR3 consists of 13 residues. Trimming left V 0 bases short and J 6 bases short, with 7 bases between. In DNA form, the CDR3 reads TGTGCCAGCAGCTTAACGCTACGGGATACGCAGTATTTT. Its protein is CASSLTLRDTQYF.

The chain joins TRBV7-8 to TRBJ2-3, with TRBD1 identical over 7 bases. V trimming: 5 bases; J trimming: 0 bases; junction bases outside the gene matches: 5. The CDR3 totals 15 residues. Germline V CDR1 and CDR2: SGHVS, FQNEAQ. CDR3 region: CASSLLDRSTDTQYF. In DNA, the CDR3 is TGTGCCAGCAGCCTCCTGGACAGGAGCACAGATACGCAGTATTTT.